This T cell receptor (beta chain) was sequenced during a study of T cell responses to AZD1222 COVID-19 vaccine. A note on this clone: Antigen unknown.

Germline values: CDR1 MNHNS, CDR2 SASEGT. V dropped 5 bases and J dropped 8 bases, with 12 bases sitting between them. The CDR3 contains 13 residues. Study results and caveats: Reports indicate that nearly half of spike-specific TCRs are directed at unmutated variant regions. Donors were chiefly white British, with a greater number of females, and clonal diversity was perhaps underestimated. No day 14 peak samples; only post-peak repertoires were characterized. Dominant at 160-218 and 743-854, vaccine-associated CD4 TCRs also spanned spike.

The assay was immunoSEQ multiplex PCR, and TCRdb's table has in-frame clones only and misses some. The data show just under 150,000 clones, approximately 88% seen once. The sequencing here drew on peripheral blood, taken 28 days after the second dose of the MenACWY control vaccine. The receptor was derived from an adult who received the MenACWY meningococcal vaccine as a control. The gene calls are TRBV6-1 and TRBJ2-2; TRBD2 might be the D (6 bases). As DNA, the CDR3 is TGTGCCAGCAGTCCGGGAGCTTGGGGGGAGCTGTTTTTT. Translated: CASSPGAWGELFF.